Given below is one T cell receptor beta chain in context. Antigen unknown. PCR used 60 Vbeta primers and 13 Jbeta primers. Profiled with immunoSEQ multiplex PCR; TCRdb holds only in-frame clones, not every one. The sample lists over 130,000 clones; 60% to 85% were seen once. These data belong to a study of cytomegalovirus exposure and HLA in healthy donors. Study-wide points: Per published accounts, TCR beta sequences correctly predicted the HLA-A and HLA-B alleles of most subjects. The sole available immune exposure information was CMV serostatus. An analysis that came later showed most CMV-associated TCR beta chains appearing HLA-restricted.

CDR3 size: 15 residues. V gave up 7 bases and J gave up 4 bases; unmatched junction bases: 10. Germline CDR1 LNHDA, CDR2 SQIVND (reference sequence). V and J are TRBV19 and TRBJ1-2; the match to TRBD1 covers 9 bases. The sequence was collected from a man aged 45-65 years in good health and CMV-seropositive. Sequences were obtained from PBMCs. CDR3 residues: CASTATPTGGYGYTF. The CDR3 nucleotides are TGTGCCAGTACTGCAACCCCGACAGGGGGCTATGGCTACACCTTC.